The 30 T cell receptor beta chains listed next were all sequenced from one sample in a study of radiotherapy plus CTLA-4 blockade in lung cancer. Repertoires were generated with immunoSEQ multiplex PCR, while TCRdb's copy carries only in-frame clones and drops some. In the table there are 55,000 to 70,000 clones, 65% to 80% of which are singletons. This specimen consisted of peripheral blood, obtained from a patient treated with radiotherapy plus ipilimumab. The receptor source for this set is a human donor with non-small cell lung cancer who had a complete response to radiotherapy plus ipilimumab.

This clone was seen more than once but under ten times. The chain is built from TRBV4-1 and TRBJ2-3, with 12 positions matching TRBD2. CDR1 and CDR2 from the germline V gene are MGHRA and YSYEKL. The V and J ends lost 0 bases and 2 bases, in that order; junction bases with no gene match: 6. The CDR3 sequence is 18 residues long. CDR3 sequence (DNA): TGCGCCAGCAGCCAAGACACGGCTAGCGGGAGGGTCACAGATACGCAGTATTTT. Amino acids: CASSQDTASGRVTDTQYF.

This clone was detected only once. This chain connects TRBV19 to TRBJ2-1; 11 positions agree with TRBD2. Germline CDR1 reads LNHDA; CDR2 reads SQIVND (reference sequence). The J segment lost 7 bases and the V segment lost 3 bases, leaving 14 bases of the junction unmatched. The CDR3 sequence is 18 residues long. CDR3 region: CASSIFGPSGGQGNEQFF. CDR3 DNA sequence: TGTGCCAGTAGTATCTTCGGGCCTAGCGGGGGGCAGGGGAATGAGCAGTTCTTC.

As DNA, the CDR3 is TGCGCCAGCAGCCAAGTCGGGGGCTCCTACAATGAGCAGTTCTTC. Residues: CASSQVGGSYNEQFF. J is TRBJ2-1 and V is TRBV4-1, with a tentative D call TRBD2 (6 bases). The CDR3 loop spans 15 amino acids. The V and J ends lost 1 base and 0 bases respectively, with 7 bases between them. Germline values: CDR1 MGHRA, CDR2 YSYEKL.

CDR3 DNA: TGCGCCAGCAGCCAAGAAAGGGACAGGGGCTATGGCTACACCTTC. This translates into CASSQERDRGYGYTF. The chain recombines TRBV4-3 with TRBJ1-2, with 10 positions matching TRBD1. Germline V lookup: CDR1 LGHNA, CDR2 YSLEER. There are 15 residues in the CDR3. Losses at the gene ends were 0 bases for V and 4 bases for J; bases not matched to a gene: 2.

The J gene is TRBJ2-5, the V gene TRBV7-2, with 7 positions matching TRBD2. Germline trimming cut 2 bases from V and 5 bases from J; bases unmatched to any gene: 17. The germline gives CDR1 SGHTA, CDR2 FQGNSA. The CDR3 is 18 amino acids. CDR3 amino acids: CASSLLTEKWREGETQYF. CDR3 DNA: TGTGCCAGCAGCTTACTTACGGAGAAATGGAGGGAGGGGGAGACCCAGTACTTC. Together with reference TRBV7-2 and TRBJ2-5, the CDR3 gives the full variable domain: GAGVSQSPSNKVTEKGKDVELRCDPISGHTALYWYRQSLGQGLEFLIYFQGNSAPDKSGLPSDRFSAERTGGSVSTLTIQRTQQEDSAVYLCASSLLTEKWREGETQYFGPGTRLLVL.

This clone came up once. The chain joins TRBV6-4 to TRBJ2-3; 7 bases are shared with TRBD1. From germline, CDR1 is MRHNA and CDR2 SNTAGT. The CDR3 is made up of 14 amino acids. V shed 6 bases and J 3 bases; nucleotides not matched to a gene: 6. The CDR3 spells CASREGGATDTQYF. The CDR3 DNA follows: TGTGCCAGCAGAGAAGGGGGCGCGACAGATACGCAGTATTTT.

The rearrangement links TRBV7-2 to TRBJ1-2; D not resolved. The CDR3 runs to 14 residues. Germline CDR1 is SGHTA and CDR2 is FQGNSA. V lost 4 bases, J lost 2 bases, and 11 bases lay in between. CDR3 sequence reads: CASSSSRGNYGYTF. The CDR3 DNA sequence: TGTGCCAGCAGCTCGTCCCGAGGAAACTATGGCTACACCTTC.

The CDR3 protein is CASSRLDTDTGELFF. CDR3 nucleotides: TGTGCCAGTAGTCGATTGGACACTGACACCGGGGAGCTGTTTTTT. The chain has TRBV19 and TRBJ2-2; weak D call: TRBD1 (5 bases). This CDR3 has 15 residues. Germline lookup yields CDR1 LNHDA and CDR2 SQIVND (reference sequence). The germline V and J ends were trimmed by 5 bases and 3 bases, with 13 bases remaining between them.

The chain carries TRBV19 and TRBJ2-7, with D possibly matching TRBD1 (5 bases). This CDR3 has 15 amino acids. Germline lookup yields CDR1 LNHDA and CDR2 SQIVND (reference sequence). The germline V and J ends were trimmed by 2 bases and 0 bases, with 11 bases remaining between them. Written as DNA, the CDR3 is TGTGCCAGTAGTATAATCCTAGGGGCCTCCTACGAGCAGTACTTC. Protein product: CASSIILGASYEQYF.

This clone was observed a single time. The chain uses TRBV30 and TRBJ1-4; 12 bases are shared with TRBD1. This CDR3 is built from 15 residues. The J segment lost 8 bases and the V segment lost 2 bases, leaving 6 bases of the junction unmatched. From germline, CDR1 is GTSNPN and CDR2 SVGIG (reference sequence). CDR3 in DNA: TGTGCCTGGAGTACATCCGGGACAGGGGGCGAAAAACTGTTTTTT. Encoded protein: CAWSTSGTGGEKLFF.

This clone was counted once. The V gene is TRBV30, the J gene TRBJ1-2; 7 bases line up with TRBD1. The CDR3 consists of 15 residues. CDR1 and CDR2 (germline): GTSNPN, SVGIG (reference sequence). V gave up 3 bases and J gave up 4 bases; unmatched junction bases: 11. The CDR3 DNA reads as TGTGCCTGGAGCCTACGGGACAGCCGGTTCTATGGCTACACCTTC. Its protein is CAWSLRDSRFYGYTF.

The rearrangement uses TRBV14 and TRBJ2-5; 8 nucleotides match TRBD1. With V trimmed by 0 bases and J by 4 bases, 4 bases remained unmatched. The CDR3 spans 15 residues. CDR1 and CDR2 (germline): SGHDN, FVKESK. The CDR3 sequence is CASSQDRGRRETQYF. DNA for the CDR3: TGTGCCAGCAGCCAAGACAGGGGGCGTAGAGAGACCCAGTACTTC.

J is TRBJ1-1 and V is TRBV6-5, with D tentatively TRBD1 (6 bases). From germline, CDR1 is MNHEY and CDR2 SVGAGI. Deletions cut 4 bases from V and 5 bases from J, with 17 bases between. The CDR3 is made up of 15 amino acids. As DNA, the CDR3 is TGTGCCAGCAGTTCTTCAATCAGGGGTGATACTGAAGCTTTCTTT. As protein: CASSSSIRGDTEAFF.

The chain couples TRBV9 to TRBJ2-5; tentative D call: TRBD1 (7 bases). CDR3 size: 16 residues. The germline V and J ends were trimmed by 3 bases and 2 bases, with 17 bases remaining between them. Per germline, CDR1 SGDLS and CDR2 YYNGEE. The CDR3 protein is CASSAYDRDLQETQYF. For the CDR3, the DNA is TGTGCCAGCAGCGCCTATGACAGGGACTTACAAGAGACCCAGTACTTC.

CDR3 sequence reads: CSAVGQVGTEAFF. DNA of the CDR3: TGCAGCGCCGTGGGACAGGTCGGGACTGAAGCTTTCTTT. This chain connects TRBV29-1 to TRBJ1-1; 8 nucleotides match TRBD1. The CDR3 is made up of 13 amino acids. The germline gives CDR1 SQVTM, CDR2 ANQGSEA. Germline trimming cut 7 bases from V and 5 bases from J; bases unmatched to any gene: 9.

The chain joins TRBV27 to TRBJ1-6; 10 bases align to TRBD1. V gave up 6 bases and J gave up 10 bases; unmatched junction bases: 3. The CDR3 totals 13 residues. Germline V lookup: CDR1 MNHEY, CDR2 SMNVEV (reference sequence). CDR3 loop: CASSLGQGSPLHF. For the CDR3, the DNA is TGTGCCAGCAGCCTGGGACAGGGGTCACCCCTCCACTTT.

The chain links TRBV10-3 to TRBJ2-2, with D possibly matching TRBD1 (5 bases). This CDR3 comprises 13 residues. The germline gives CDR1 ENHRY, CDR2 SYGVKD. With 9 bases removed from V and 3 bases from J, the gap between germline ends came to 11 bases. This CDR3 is CAIQEGDTGELFF. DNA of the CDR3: TGTGCCATTCAGGAAGGGGACACCGGGGAGCTGTTTTTT.

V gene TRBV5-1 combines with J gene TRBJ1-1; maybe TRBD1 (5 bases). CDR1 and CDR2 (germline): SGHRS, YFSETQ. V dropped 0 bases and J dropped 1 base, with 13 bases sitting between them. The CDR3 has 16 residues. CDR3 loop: CASSLEGSWGNTEAFF. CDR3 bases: TGCGCCAGCAGCTTGGAGGGGTCCTGGGGGAACACTGAAGCTTTCTTT.

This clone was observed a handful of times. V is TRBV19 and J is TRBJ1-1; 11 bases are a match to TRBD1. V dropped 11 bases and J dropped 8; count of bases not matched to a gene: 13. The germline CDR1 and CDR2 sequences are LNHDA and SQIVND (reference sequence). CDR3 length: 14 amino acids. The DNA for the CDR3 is TGTGCCTCACGAGGGACAGGGGGACTGGCGGAAGCTTTCTTT. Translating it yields CASRGTGGLAEAFF.

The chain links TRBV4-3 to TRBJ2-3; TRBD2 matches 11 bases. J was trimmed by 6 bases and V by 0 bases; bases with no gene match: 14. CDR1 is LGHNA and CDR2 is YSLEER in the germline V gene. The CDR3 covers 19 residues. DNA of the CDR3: TGCGCCAGCAGCCAAGATCTTGGGTCGGTAGCGGGGGGGAGGGATACGCAGTATTTT. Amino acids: CASSQDLGSVAGGRDTQYF.

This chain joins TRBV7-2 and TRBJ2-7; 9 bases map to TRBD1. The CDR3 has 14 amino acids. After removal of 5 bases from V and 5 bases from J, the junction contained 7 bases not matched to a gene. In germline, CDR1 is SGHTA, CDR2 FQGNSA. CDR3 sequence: CASSRTGTGNEQYF. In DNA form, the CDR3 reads TGTGCCAGCAGCAGAACCGGGACAGGGAACGAGCAGTACTTC.

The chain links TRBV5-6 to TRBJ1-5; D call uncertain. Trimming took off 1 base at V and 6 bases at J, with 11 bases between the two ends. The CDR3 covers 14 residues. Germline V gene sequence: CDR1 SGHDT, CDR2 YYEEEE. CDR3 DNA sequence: TGTGCCAGCAGCTTGACGGGGATCGGTCAGCCCCAGCATTTT. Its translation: CASSLTGIGQPQHF.

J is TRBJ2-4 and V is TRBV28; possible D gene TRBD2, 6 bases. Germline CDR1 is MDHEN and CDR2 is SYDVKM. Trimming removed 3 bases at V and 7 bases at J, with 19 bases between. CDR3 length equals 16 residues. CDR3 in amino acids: CASSLWSGQEENIQYF. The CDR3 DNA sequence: TGTGCCAGCAGTTTGTGGAGCGGGCAGGAGGAGAACATTCAGTACTTC. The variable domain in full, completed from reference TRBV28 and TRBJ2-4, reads DVKVTQSSRYLVKRTGEKVFLECVQDMDHENMFWYRQDPGLGLRLIYFSYDVKMKEKGDIPEGYSVSREKKERFSLILESASTNQTSMYLCASSLWSGQEENIQYFGAGTRLSVL.

This chain's CDR3 is CASSPPGGQGGYTF. CDR3 coding DNA: TGTGCCAGCTCACCACCCGGCGGACAGGGAGGCTACACCTTC. The chain recombines TRBV18 with TRBJ1-2; 8 nucleotides match TRBD1. V shed 0 bases, J shed 8 bases, and the junction held 5 bases outside the gene matches. This CDR3 has 14 residues. Germline CDR1 reads KGHSH; CDR2 reads LQKENI.

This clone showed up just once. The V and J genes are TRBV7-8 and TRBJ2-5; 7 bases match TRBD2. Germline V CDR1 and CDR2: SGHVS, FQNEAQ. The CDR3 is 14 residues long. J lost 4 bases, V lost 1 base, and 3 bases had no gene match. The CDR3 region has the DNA TGTGCCAGCAGCTTAGGGGGGAGGGGAGAGACCCAGTACTTC. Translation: CASSLGGRGETQYF.

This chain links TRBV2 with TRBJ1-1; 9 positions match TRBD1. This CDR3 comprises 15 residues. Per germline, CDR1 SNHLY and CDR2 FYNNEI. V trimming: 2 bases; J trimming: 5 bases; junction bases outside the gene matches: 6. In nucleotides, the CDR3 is TGTGCCAGCAGTGAATTACAGGGGGCAACGACTGAAGCTTTCTTT. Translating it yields CASSELQGATTEAFF.

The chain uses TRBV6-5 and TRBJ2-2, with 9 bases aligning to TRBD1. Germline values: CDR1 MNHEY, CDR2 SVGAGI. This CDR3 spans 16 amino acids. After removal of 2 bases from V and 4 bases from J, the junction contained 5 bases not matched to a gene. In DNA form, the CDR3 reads TGTGCCAGCAGTTACCCGGGGACAGGGAGCACCGGGGAGCTGTTTTTT. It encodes CASSYPGTGSTGELFF.

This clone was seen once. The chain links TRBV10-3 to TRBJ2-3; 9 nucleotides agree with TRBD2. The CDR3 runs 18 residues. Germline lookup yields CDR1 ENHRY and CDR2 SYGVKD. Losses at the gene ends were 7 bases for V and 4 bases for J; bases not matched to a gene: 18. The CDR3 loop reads CAITGGPAGGGFSDTQYF. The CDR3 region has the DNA TGTGCCATCACCGGAGGACCAGCGGGAGGAGGGTTTTCAGATACGCAGTATTTT.

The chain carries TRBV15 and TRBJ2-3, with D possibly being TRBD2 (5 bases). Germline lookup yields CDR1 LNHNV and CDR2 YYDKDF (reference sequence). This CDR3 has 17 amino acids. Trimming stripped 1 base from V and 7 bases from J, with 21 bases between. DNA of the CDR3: TGTGCCACCAGCAGAGCTGGGAATGGCGGGTGGAGGAATACGCAGTATTTT. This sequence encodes CATSRAGNGGWRNTQYF.

CDR3 sequence reads: CASSMAINYEQYV. For the CDR3, the DNA is TGTGCCAGTAGTATGGCAATTAACTACGAGCAGTACGTC. V usage is TRBV19 and J usage is TRBJ2-7; no definite D call. From germline, CDR1 is LNHDA and CDR2 SQIVND (reference sequence). Trimming removed 3 bases at V and 3 bases at J, with 9 bases between. This CDR3 is 13 amino acids long.